A selection of T cell receptor beta chains follows, all from one sample in a study of blood T cell repertoires in COVID-19. Profiled with immunoSEQ multiplex PCR; TCRdb holds only in-frame clones, not every one. The data contain roughly 100,000 clones, roughly 79% of them singletons. The sample consisted of peripheral blood. The origin of the receptors is a man in his 70s with acute or convalescent COVID-19. CDR3s include the opening cysteine and the closing phenylalanine or tryptophan. A D gene is named only where the DNA matches it firmly. Only some rows state a clone size, as once, few, many or a class for expanded clones.

NA,TRBV29-1,TRBD1,TRBJ1-2,CSATGSYGYTF,TGCAGCGCGACAGGGTCCTATGGCTACACCTTC
NA,TRBV28,NA,TRBJ1-5,CASSWGEKGQPQHF,TGTGCCAGCAGCTGGGGAGAGAAGGGTCAGCCCCAGCATTTT
NA,TRBV6-5,NA,TRBJ2-2,CASSYSPVNTGELFF,TGTGCCAGCAGTTACTCTCCGGTGAACACCGGGGAGCTGTTTTTT
NA,TRBV19,TRBD1,TRBJ2-2,CASSTKTGVTGELFF,TGTGCCAGTAGTACTAAGACAGGGGTCACCGGGGAGCTGTTTTTT
NA,TRBV29-1,NA,TRBJ2-3,CSVDLGQGSDTQYF,TGCAGCGTTGATTTGGGGCAGGGATCAGATACGCAGTATTTT
NA,TRBV7-2,TRBD2,TRBJ2-7,CASGGLAGGHGSEQYF,TGTGCCAGCGGGGGACTAGCGGGAGGGCACGGTTCCGAGCAGTACTTC
NA,TRBV7-6,NA,TRBJ1-4,CASSLYPSGTTTNEKLFF,TGTGCCAGCAGCTTATACCCCTCAGGGACTACAACTAATGAAAAACTGTTTTTT
NA,TRBV9,TRBD1,TRBJ1-3,CASSPHPGQGVTGNTIYF,TGTGCCAGCAGCCCCCACCCGGGACAGGGGGTTACTGGAAACACCATATATTTT
NA,TRBV7-2,NA,TRBJ1-6,CASSTGNSPLHF,TGTGCCAGCAGTACAGGGAATTCACCCCTCCACTTT
NA,TRBV29-1,NA,TRBJ2-7,CSVEDERSSYEQYF,TGCAGCGTTGAAGATGAGCGGAGCTCCTACGAGCAGTACTTC
once,TRBV30,NA,TRBJ1-1,CAWTRMNTEAFF,TGTGCCTGGACTAGGATGAACACTGAAGCTTTCTTT
NA,TRBV11-2,NA,TRBJ2-1,CASSLEVREQFF,TGTGCCAGCAGCTTAGAAGTCCGGGAGCAGTTCTTC
NA,TRBV28,TRBD1,TRBJ2-1,CASTETGRGRIEQFF,TGTGCCAGCACCGAAACAGGCAGGGGGCGCATTGAGCAGTTCTTC
NA,TRBV7-9,NA,TRBJ2-2,CASSLGQEDTGELFF,TGTGCCAGCAGCTTAGGACAGGAGGACACCGGGGAGCTGTTTTTT
NA,TRBV6-2/TRBV6-3,NA,TRBJ2-3,CASSYFERGTDTQYF,TGTGCCAGCAGTTATTTTGAGCGGGGCACAGATACGCAGTATTTT
NA,TRBV10-1,NA,TRBJ1-1,CASSEAGNTEAFF,TGCGCCAGCAGTGAGGCGGGGAACACTGAAGCTTTCTTT
NA,TRBV19,TRBD1,TRBJ1-5,CASLRGTGNQPQHF,TGTGCCAGTCTACGGGGGACAGGCAATCAGCCCCAGCATTTT
NA,TRBV3-1/TRBV3-2,TRBD1,TRBJ1-1,CASSVRDRGGTEAFF,TGTGCCAGCAGCGTCCGGGACAGGGGTGGCACTGAAGCTTTCTTT
NA,TRBV2,TRBD1,TRBJ2-2,CASRARQGRDTGELFF,TGTGCCAGCAGGGCTCGACAGGGGCGGGACACCGGGGAGCTGTTTTTT
NA,TRBV6-5,NA,TRBJ1-4,CASLWGLSNEKLFF,TGTGCCAGTCTATGGGGGCTTAGTAATGAAAAACTGTTTTTT
NA,TRBV2,NA,TRBJ2-2,CASKRLRENTGELFF,TGTGCCAGCAAGCGCCTGCGGGAGAACACCGGGGAGCTGTTTTTT
NA,TRBV4-1,NA,TRBJ2-7,CASSQLKSGTASYEQYF,TGCGCCAGCAGCCAACTAAAATCCGGGACTGCCTCCTACGAGCAGTACTTC
NA,TRBV24-1,TRBD2,TRBJ2-1,CATSDVTGTSGINEQFF,TGTGCCACCAGTGATGTAACCGGGACTAGCGGCATCAATGAGCAGTTCTTC
NA,TRBV3-1/TRBV3-2,TRBD1,TRBJ1-4,CASSQAGQATNEKLFF,TGTGCCAGCAGCCAAGCCGGACAGGCAACTAATGAAAAACTGTTTTTT
NA,TRBV29-1,TRBD2,TRBJ2-1,CSVLASGNYNEQFF,TGCAGCGTTTTGGCTAGCGGGAACTACAATGAGCAGTTCTTC
NA,TRBV28,NA,TRBJ1-1,CASSFLSGNAFF,TGTGCCAGCAGTTTTTTGTCAGGGAACGCTTTCTTT
NA,TRBV28,NA,TRBJ2-7,CASSSTTDIKYF,TGTGCCAGCAGTTCAACGACAGACATCAAGTACTTC
NA,TRBV4-3,NA,TRBJ1-4,CASSREGLPNEKLFF,TGCGCCAGCAGCCGAGAGGGGCTGCCTAATGAAAAACTGTTTTTT
NA,TRBV5-6,TRBD2,TRBJ2-5,CASSLAAGAGGETQYF,TGTGCCAGCAGCTTGGCCGCTGGGGCGGGAGGAGAGACCCAGTACTTC
NA,TRBV7-9,TRBD1,TRBJ1-5,CASSGGTGNQPQHF,TGTGCCAGCAGCGGCGGGACAGGCAATCAGCCCCAGCATTTT
NA,TRBV21-1,NA,TRBJ1-6,CASSKGTGRPYYNSPLHF,TGTGCCAGCAGCAAAGGGACAGGGAGGCCTTACTATAATTCACCCCTCCACTTT
NA,TRBV30,NA,TRBJ2-5,CAWSGGSRVQETQYF,TGTGCCTGGAGTGGCGGGTCCCGGGTACAAGAGACCCAGTACTTC
NA,TRBV7-3,TRBD2,TRBJ2-1,CASSSWTSGISEQFF,TGTGCCAGCAGCTCTTGGACTAGCGGGATAAGTGAGCAGTTCTTC